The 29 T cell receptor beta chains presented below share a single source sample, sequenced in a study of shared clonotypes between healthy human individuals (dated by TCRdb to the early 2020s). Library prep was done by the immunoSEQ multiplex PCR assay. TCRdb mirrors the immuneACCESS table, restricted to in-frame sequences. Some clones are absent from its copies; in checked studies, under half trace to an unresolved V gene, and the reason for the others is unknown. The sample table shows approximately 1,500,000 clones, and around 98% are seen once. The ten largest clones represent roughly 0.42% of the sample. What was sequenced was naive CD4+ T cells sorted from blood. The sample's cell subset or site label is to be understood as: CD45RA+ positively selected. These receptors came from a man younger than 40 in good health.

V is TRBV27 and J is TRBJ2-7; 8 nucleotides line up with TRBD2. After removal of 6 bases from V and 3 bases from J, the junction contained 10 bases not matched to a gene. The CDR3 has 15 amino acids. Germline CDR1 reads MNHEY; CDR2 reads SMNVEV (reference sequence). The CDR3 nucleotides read TGTGCCAGCAGCGGAGCCGGGACTAGAGTCTACGAGCAGTACTTC. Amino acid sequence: CASSGAGTRVYEQYF.

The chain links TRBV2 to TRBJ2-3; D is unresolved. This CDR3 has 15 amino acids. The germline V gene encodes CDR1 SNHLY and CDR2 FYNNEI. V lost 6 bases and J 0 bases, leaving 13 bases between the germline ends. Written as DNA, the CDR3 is TGTGCCAGCAGCCCGGACGTGTCTAGCACAGATACGCAGTATTTT. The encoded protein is CASSPDVSSTDTQYF.

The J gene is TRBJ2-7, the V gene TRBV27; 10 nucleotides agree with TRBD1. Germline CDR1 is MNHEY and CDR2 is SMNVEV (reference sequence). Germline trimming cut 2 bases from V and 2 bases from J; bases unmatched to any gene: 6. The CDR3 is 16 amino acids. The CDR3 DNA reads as TGTGCCAGCAGTTTACCCCCGGGACAGGGGACCTACGAGCAGTACTTC. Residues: CASSLPPGQGTYEQYF.

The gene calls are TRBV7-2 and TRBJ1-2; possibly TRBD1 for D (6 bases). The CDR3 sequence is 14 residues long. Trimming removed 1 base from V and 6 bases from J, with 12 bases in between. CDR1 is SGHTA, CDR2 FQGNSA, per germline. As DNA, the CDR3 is TGTGCCAGCAGCTTAGGCGGGACAAGGGATGGCTACACCTTC. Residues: CASSLGGTRDGYTF. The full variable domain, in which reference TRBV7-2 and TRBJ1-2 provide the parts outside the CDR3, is GAGVSQSPSNKVTEKGKDVELRCDPISGHTALYWYRQSLGQGLEFLIYFQGNSAPDKSGLPSDRFSAERTGGSVSTLTIQRTQQEDSAVYLCASSLGGTRDGYTFGSGTRLTVV.

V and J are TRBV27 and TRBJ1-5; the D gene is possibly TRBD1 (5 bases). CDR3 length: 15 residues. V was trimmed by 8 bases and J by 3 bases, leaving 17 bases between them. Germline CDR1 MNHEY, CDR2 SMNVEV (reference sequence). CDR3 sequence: CASPRRARVNQPQHF. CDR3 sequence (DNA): TGTGCCAGCCCAAGAAGGGCCAGGGTCAATCAGCCCCAGCATTTT.

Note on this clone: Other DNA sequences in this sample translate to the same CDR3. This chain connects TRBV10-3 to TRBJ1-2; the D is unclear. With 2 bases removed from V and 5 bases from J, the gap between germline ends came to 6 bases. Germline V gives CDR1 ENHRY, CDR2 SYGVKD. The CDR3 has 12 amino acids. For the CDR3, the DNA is TGTGCCATCAGTGAGGGGAGATATGGCTACACCTTC. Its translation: CAISEGRYGYTF.

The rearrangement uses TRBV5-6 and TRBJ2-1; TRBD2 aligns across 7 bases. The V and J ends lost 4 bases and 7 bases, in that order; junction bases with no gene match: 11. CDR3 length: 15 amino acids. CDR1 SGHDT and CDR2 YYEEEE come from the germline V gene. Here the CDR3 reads CASSVWTRRWNEQFF. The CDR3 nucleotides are TGTGCCAGCAGCGTTTGGACTAGAAGATGGAATGAGCAGTTCTTC.

The CDR3 loop is CASSQAGRGHEQYF. The CDR3 bases are TGCGCCAGCAGCCAAGCCGGGAGGGGTCACGAGCAGTACTTC. This chain uses TRBV4-1 with TRBJ2-7; 8 positions match TRBD2. The CDR3 consists of 14 residues. V lost 1 base and J lost 5; bases outside the gene matches: 4. CDR1 and CDR2 (germline): MGHRA, YSYEKL.

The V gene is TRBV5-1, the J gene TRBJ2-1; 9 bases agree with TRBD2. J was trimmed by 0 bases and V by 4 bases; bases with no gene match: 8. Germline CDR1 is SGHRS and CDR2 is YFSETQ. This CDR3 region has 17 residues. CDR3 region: CASSPTSGRSSYNEQFF. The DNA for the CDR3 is TGCGCCAGCAGCCCCACTAGCGGGCGCAGCTCCTACAATGAGCAGTTCTTC.

The CDR3 reads CASSGAGPGGSGANVLTF. The CDR3 nucleotides read TGTGCCAGCAGTGGTGCCGGGCCAGGAGGTTCTGGGGCCAACGTCCTGACTTTC. The rearrangement uses TRBV2 and TRBJ2-6; maybe TRBD2 (5 bases). Per the germline V gene, CDR1 is SNHLY and CDR2 is FYNNEI. The ends were cut back, 4 bases at V and 1 base at J, with 17 bases in the middle. The CDR3 contains 18 residues. Full variable domain (missing parts from reference TRBV2 and TRBJ2-6): EPEVTQTPSHQVTQMGQEVILRCVPISNHLYFYWYRQILGQKVEFLVSFYNNEISEKSEIFDDQFSVERPDGSNFTLKIRSTKLEDSAMYFCASSGAGPGGSGANVLTFGAGSRLTVL.

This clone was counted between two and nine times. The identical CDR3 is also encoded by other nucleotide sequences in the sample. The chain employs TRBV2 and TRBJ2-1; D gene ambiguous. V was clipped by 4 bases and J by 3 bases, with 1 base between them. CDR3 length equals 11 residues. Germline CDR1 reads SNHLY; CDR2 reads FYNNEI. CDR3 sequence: CASSGYNEQFF. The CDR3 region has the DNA TGTGCCAGCAGTGGCTACAATGAGCAGTTCTTC.

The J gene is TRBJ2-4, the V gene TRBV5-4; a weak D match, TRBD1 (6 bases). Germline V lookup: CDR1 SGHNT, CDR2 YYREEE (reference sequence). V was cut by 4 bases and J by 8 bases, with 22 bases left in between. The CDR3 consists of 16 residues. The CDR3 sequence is CASSRNTGQFSHIQYF. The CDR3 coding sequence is TGTGCCAGCAGCAGAAACACTGGACAGTTTTCTCACATTCAGTACTTC.

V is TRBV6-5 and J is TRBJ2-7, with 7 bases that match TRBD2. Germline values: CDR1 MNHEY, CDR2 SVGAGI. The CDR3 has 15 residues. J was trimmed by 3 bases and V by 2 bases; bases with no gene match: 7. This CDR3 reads CASSYGLAVFYEQYF. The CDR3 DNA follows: TGTGCCAGCAGTTACGGGCTAGCGGTATTCTACGAGCAGTACTTC.

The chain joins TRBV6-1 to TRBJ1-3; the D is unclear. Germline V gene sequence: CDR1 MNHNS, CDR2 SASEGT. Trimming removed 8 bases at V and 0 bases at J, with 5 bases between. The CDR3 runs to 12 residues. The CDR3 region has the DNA TGTGCCAGCTGTCCCTCTGGAAACACCATATATTTT. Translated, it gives CASCPSGNTIYF.

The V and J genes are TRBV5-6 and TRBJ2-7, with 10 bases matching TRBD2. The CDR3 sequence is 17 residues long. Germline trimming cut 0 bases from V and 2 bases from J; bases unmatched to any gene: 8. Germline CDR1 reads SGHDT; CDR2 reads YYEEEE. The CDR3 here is CASSLGLAGVLAYEQYF. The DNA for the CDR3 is TGTGCCAGCAGCTTGGGCCTAGCGGGAGTCCTCGCCTACGAGCAGTACTTC.

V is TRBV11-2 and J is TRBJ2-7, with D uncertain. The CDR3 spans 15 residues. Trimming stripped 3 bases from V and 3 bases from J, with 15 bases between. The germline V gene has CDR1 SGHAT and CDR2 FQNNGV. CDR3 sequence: CASSLVTTADYEQYF. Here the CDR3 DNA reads TGTGCCAGCAGCTTGGTGACGACCGCTGACTACGAGCAGTACTTC.

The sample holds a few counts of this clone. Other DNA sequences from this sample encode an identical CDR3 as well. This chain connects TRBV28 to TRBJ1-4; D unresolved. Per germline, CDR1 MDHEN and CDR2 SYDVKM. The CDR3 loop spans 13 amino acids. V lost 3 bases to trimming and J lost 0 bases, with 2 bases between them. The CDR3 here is CASSFSTNEKLFF. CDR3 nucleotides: TGTGCCAGCAGTTTCTCAACTAATGAAAAACTGTTTTTT.

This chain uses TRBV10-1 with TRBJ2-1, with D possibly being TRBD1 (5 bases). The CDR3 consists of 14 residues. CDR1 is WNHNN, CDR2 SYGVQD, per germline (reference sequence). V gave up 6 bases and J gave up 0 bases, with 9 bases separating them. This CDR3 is CASSAGYSYNEQFF. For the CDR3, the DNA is TGCGCCAGCAGCGCAGGGTACTCCTACAATGAGCAGTTCTTC.

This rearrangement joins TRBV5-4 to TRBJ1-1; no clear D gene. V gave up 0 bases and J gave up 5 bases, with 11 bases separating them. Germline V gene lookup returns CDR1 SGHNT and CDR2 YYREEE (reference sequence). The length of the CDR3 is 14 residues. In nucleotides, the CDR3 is TGTGCCAGCAGCTTGGGGGTCCGGGAAACTGAAGCTTTCTTT. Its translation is CASSLGVRETEAFF.

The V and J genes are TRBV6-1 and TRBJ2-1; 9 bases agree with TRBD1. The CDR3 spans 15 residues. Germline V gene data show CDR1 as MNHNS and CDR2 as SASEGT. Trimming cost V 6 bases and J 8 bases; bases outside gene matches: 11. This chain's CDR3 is CASRLQGAGKDEQFF. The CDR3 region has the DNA TGTGCCAGCAGACTACAGGGGGCTGGGAAGGATGAGCAGTTCTTC.

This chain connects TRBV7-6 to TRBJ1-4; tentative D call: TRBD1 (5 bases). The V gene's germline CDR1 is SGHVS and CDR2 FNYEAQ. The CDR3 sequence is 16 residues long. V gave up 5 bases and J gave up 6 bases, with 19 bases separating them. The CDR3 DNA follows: TGTGCCAGCAGCCTAGGGTGGGGGACTCAAGATGAAAAACTGTTTTTT. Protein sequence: CASSLGWGTQDEKLFF.

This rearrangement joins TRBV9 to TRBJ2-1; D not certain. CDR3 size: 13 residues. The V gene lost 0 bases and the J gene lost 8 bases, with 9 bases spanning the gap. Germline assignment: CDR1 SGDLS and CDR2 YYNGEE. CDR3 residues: CASSVATWDEQFF. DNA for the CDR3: TGTGCCAGCAGCGTAGCTACGTGGGATGAGCAGTTCTTC. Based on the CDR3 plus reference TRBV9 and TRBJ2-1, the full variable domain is DSGVTQTPKHLITATGQRVTLRCSPRSGDLSVYWYQQSLDQGLQFLIQYYNGEERAKGNILERFSAQQFPDLHSELNLSSLELGDSALYFCASSVATWDEQFFGPGTRLTVL.

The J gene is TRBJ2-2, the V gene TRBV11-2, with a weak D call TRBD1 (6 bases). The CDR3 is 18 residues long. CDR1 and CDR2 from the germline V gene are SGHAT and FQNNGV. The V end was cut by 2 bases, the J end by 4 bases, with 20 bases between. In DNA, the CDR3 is TGTGCCAGCAGCTTAAAAGTCCCGGTCCAGGGGAGCACCGGGGAGCTGTTTTTT. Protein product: CASSLKVPVQGSTGELFF.

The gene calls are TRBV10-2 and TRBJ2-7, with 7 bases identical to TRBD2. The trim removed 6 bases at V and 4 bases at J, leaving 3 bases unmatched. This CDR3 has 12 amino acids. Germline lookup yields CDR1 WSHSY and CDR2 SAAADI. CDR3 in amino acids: CASRGSGYEQYF. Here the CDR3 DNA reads TGCGCCAGCAGAGGTAGCGGGTACGAGCAGTACTTC.

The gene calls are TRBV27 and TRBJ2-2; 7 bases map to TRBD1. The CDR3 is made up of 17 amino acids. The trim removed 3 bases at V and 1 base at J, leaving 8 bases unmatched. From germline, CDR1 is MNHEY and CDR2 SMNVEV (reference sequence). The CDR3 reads CASSFRTGVGNTGELFF. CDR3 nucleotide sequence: TGTGCCAGCAGTTTCAGAACAGGGGTCGGGAACACCGGGGAGCTGTTTTTT.

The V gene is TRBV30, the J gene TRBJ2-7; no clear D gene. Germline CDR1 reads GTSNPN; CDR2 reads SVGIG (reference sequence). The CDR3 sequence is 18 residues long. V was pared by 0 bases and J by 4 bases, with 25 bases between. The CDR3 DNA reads TGTGCCTGGAGTGTCCGACGCACATCCGGCAGGCTCCTATACGAGCAGTACTTC. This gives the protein CAWSVRRTSGRLLYEQYF.

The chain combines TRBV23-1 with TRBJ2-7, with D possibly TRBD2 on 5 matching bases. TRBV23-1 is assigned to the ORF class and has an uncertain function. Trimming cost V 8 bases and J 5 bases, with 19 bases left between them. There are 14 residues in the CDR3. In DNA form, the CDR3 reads TGCGCCAGCCTCTACCGGGATGTATTGGACGAGCAGTACTTC. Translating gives CASLYRDVLDEQYF.

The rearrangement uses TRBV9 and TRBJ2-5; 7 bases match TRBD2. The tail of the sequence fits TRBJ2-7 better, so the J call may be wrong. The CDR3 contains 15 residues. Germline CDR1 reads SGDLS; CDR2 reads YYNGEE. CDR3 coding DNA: TGTGCCAGCAGCGTAGAGGGAGGGGACTCCTACGAGCAGTACTTC. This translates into CASSVEGGDSYEQYF.

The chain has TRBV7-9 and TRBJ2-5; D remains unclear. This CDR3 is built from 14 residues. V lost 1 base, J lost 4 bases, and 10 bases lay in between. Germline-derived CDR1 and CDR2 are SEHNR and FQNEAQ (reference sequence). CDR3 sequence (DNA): TGTGCCAGCAGCTTAGATGGATTCAGAGAGACCCAGTACTTC. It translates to CASSLDGFRETQYF.